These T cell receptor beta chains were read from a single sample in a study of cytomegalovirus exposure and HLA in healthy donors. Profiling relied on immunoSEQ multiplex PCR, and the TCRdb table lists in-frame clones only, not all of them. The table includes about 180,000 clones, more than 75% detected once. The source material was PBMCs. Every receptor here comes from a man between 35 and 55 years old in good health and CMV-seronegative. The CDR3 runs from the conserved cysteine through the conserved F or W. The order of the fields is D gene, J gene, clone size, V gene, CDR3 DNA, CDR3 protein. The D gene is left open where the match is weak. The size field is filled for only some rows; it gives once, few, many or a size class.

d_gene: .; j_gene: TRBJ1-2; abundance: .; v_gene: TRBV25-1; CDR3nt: TGTGCCAGCAGCAGATCCCCTAACTATGGCTACACCTTC; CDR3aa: CASSRSPNYGYTF
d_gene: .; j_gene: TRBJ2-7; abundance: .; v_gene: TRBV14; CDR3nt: TGTGCCAGCAGCCAAGCCCCCAGAGCGGCCTACTACGAGCAGTACTTC; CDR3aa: CASSQAPRAAYYEQYF
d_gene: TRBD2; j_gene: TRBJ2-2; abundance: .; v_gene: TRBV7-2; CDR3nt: TGTGCCAGCAGCTTACTAGCGGGGGGGACGAACACCGGGGAGCTGTTTTTT; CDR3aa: CASSLLAGGTNTGELFF
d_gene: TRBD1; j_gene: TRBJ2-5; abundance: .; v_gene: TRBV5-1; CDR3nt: TGCGCCAGCAGCTCCGACAGGGGGCAGTCGAAGACCCAGTACTTC; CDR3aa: CASSSDRGQSKTQYF
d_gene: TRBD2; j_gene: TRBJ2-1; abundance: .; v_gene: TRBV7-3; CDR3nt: TGTGCCAGCAGCCTTTGGGGAGGGACTCCCCATGAGCAGTTCTTC; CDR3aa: CASSLWGGTPHEQFF
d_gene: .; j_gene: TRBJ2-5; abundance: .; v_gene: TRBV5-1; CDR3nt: TGCGCGAGCACGGAGACCCAGTACTTC; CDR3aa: CASTETQYF
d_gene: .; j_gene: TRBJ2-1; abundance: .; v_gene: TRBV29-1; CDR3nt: TGCAGCGTAGCAATCTCCTACAATGAGCAGTTCTTC; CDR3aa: CSVAISYNEQFF
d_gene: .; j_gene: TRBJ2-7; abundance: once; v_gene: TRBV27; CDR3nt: TGTGCCAGCAGACGGACCCAGGGGTCCGAGCAGTACTTC; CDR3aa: CASRRTQGSEQYF
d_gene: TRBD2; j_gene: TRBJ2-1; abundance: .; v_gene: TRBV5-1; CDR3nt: TGCGCCAGCAGCTCTGGACTAGCGGGAGTGCTTAATGAGCAGTTCTTC; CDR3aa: CASSSGLAGVLNEQFF
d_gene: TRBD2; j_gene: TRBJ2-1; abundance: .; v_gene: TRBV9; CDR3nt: TGTGCCAGCAGCGTAGTAGCGGGAGGTTACAATGAGCAGTTCTTC; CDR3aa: CASSVVAGGYNEQFF
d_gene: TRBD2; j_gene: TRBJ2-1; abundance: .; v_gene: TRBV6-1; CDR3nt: TGTGCCAGCAGTGACCTCCCGGGACTAGCGGGGGGGCGGGGCAATGAGCAGTTCTTC; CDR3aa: CASSDLPGLAGGRGNEQFF
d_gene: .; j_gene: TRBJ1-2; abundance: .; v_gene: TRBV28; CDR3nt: TGTGCCAGCAGTTTGGAGGGGACTGCCCCTCCTAACTATGGCTACACCTTC; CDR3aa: CASSLEGTAPPNYGYTF
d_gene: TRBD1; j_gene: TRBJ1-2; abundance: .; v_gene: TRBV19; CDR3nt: TGTGCCAGTAGTCCTAGGGACAGGGAAGGCTACACCTTC; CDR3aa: CASSPRDREGYTF
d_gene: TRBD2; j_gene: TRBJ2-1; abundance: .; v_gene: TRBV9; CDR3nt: TGTGCCAGCAGCGTAGTCGGTAGCGGGAGCTACAATGAGCAGTTCTTC; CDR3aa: CASSVVGSGSYNEQFF
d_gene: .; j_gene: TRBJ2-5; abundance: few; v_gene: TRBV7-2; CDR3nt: TGTGCCAGCAGCAAAAACAGGTTCCAAGAGACCCAGTACTTC; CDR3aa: CASSKNRFQETQYF
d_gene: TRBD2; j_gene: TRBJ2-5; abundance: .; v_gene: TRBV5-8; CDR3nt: TGTGCCAGCAGCCCTGGACTAGCGGGGCAAGAGACCCAGTACTTC; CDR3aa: CASSPGLAGQETQYF
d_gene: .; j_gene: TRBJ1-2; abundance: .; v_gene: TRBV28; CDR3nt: TGTGCCAGCAGTATATTGGACTCGTTCGAATATGGCTACACCTTC; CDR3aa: CASSILDSFEYGYTF
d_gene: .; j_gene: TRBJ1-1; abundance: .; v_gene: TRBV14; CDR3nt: TGTGCCAGCAGCCGTCAGGGTTACACTGAAGCTTTCTTT; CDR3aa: CASSRQGYTEAFF
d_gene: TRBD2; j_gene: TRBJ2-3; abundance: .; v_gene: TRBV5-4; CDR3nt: TGTGCCAGCAGCTTGGGGCTAGCGGGGGCCTCAGATACGCAGTATTTT; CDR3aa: CASSLGLAGASDTQYF
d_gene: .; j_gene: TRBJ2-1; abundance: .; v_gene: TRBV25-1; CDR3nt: TGTGCCGGGCGTAGTGAGCAGTTCTTC; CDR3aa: CAGRSEQFF
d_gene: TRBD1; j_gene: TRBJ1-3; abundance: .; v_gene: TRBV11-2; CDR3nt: TGTGCCAGCAGCTTAGTCGACAGGGTGGCTGGAAACACCATATATTTT; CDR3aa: CASSLVDRVAGNTIYF
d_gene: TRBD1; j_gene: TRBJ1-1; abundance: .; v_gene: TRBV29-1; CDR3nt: TGCAGCGCTACGACAGGGGGGCACACTGAAGCTTTCTTT; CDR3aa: CSATTGGHTEAFF
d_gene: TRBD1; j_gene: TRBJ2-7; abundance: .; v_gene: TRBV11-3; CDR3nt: TGTGCCAGCAGCTTTTCGACAGGGGGATACGAGCAGTACTTC; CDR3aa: CASSFSTGGYEQYF
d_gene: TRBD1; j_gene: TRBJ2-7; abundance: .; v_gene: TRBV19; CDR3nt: TGTGCCAGTAGTATCGGACAGGGTCTACTCCACGAGCAGTACTTC; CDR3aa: CASSIGQGLLHEQYF
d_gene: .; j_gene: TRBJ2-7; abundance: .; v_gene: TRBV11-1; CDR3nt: TGTGCCAGCAGTCCCTCCCTTGCCTACGAGCAGTACTTC; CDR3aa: CASSPSLAYEQYF
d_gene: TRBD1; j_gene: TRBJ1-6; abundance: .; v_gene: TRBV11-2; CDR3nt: TGTGCCAGCAGCCCAGGACAGGGCCTTGATTCACCCCTCCACTTT; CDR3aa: CASSPGQGLDSPLHF
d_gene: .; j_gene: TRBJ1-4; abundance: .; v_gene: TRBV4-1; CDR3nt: TGCGCCAGCAGCTCCTGGGGGGAACAGGACGACGAAAAACTGTTTTTT; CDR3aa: CASSSWGEQDDEKLFF